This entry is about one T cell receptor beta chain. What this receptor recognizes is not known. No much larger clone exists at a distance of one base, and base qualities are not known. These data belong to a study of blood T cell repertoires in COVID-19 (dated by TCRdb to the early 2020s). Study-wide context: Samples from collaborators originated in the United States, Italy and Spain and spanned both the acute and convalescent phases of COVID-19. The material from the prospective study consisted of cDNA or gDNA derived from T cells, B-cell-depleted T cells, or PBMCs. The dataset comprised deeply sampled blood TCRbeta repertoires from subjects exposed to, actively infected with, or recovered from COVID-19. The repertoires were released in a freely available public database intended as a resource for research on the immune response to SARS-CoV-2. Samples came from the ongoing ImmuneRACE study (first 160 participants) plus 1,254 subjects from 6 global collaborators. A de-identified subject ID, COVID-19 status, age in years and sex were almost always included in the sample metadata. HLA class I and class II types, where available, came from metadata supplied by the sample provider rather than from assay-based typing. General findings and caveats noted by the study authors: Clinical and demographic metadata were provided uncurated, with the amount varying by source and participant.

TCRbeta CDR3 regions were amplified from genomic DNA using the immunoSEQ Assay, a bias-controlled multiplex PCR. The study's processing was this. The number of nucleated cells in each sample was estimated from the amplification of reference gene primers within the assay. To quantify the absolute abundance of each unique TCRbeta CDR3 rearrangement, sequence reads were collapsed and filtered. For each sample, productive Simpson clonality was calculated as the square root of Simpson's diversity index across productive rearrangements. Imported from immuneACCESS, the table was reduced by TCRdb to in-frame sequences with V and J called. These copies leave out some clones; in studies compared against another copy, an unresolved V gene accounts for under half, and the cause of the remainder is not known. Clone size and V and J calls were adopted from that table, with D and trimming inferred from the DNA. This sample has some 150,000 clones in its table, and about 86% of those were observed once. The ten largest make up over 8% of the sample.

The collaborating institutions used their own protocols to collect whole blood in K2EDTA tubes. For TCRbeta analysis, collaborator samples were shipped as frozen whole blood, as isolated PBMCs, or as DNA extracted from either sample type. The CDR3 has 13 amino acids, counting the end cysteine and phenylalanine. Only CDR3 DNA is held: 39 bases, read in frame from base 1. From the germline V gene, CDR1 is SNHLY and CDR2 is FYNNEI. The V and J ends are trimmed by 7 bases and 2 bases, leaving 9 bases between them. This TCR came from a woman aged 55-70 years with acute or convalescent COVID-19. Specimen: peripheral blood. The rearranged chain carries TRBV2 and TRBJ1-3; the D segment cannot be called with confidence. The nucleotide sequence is TGTGCCAGCACCTGGGAGACTGGAAACACCATATATTTT. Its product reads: CASTWETGNTIYF.